This T cell receptor (beta chain) was identified during a study of breast tumors, draining lymph nodes, adjacent tissues. Between the trimmed V and J ends, which lost 3 bases and 2 bases, there was a span of 10 bases. CDR1 and CDR2 from the germline V gene are SEHNR and FQNEAQ (reference sequence). The CDR3 contains 14 residues. One entry per CDR3 protein results from TCRdb running MiXCR on the multiplex PCR reads. In the table there are over 150,000 distinct CDR3 sequences, approximately 33% of which are singletons. Breast cancer patients provided tissue from their axillary draining lymph nodes. With regard to this clonotype: Its antigen is not known.

Whole-study results and caveats: Tumor TCR diversity was below lymph nodes but above nontumor tissue. That most tumor T cells come from lymph nodes remained unproven.

The sequence derives from a female donor with breast cancer. Some clones in this sample may be carry-over from other donors' samples. Sequenced material: axillary lymph node tissue. V gene TRBV7-9 combines with J gene TRBJ1-2, with D possibly matching TRBD1 (6 bases). DNA of the CDR3: TGTGCCAGCAGCTTTGGTCAGGGGAACTATGGCTACACCTTC. This encodes CASSFGQGNYGYTF. Using reference TRBV7-9 and TRBJ1-2 for the parts outside the CDR3, the full variable domain is DTGVSQNPRHKITKRGQNVTFRCDPISEHNRLYWYRQTLGQGPEFLTYFQNEAQLEKSRLLSDRFSAERPKGSFSTLEIQRTEQGDSAMYLCASSFGQGNYGYTFGSGTRLTVV.